Below, one T cell receptor beta chain is given with its context. No antigen is known for it. Mismatch with germline at one junction end may stem from a read error. The CDR3 is 16 amino acids. Looked up from germline, CDR1 is SGHDT and CDR2 is YYEEEE. These data belong to a study of CD8+CD57+ T cells in acquired aplastic anemia. Study-wide context: Sorted cells (CD4+ and CD8+) yielded DNA amounts that averaged approximately 3.2 ug. Whole-study results and caveats: Over 25 shared CD8+ CDR3s appeared highly expressed within patients' immunodominant clones.

Profiling that covered TCR beta VDJ and CDR3 relied on genomic DNA as its template. MiXCR was run by TCRdb on the reads, yielding one entry per CDR3 protein. The sample includes some 410,000 distinct CDR3 sequences, roughly 64% of them seen just once. This sequence joins TRBV5-6 and TRBJ1-4; perhaps TRBD1 as D (6 bases). The sequence was obtained from a human donor in good health, serving as a control. Material for sequencing was sorted CD4+, CD8+, or CD8+CD57+ T cells (not recorded which) from PBMCs. The CDR3 coding sequence is TGTGCTAGCAGCTTGGGACATAGGGCAGCTAATGAAAAACTGTTTTTT. This sequence encodes CASSLGHRAANEKLFF. The full variable domain, completed using reference TRBV5-6 and TRBJ1-4, is DAGVTQSPTHLIKTRGQQVTLRCSPKSGHDTVSWYQQALGQGPQFIFQYYEEEERQRGNFPDRFSGHQFPNYSSELNVNALLLGDSALYLCASSLGHRAANEKLFFGSGTQLSVL.